This T cell receptor (beta chain) was recovered during a study of beta chain features in type 1 diabetes. This clone was seen just once. Its antigen is not identified. The germline gives CDR1 SGHRS, CDR2 YFSETQ. The CDR3 is made up of 16 amino acids. V lost 3 bases to trimming and J lost 2 bases; unmatched junction nucleotides: 10. Study-wide results and caveats: Equally in patients and controls, shorter templates might have been favored by PCR.

Expressed TCRB transcripts were sequenced because the isolated RNA had all been reverse transcribed beforehand. Sequencing was performed with immunoSEQ multiplex PCR; in TCRdb, only in-frame clones are kept and a portion is missing. Of around 250,000 clones listed, about 63% are singletons. The source material was naive CD4+ T cells from blood. The TCR was taken from a man aged 30 to 39 in good health. This chain uses TRBV5-1 with TRBJ2-5; 7 bases are a match to TRBD1. CDR3 residues: CASSSGTGVDQETQYF. The DNA for the CDR3 is TGCGCCAGCAGCTCTGGTACAGGGGTTGATCAAGAGACCCAGTACTTC.